This T cell receptor (beta chain) was obtained from a study of CD8 T cells in Susac syndrome. Study conclusions and caveats: The authors acknowledged that the study's TCR sequencing and HLA analysis involved relatively few individuals.

TCR beta sequences were obtained from blood CD8+ and CD4+ T cells. While CD8+ and CD4+ T cells were isolated negatively, TEMRA cells were enriched by FACS. The CDR3 is made up of 14 amino acids. Germline lookup yields CDR1 MNHEY and CDR2 SMNVEV (reference sequence). The V gene end was trimmed by 8 bases and the J gene end by 6 bases; junction bases not matched to a gene: 11. cDNA came from 0.5 to 1 ug RNA primed by random hexamers. immunoSEQ multiplex PCR amplified TCR beta CDR3 across 54 Vbeta, 13 Jbeta. TCRdb analysed the immunoSEQ multiplex PCR reads with MiXCR anew, one entry per CDR3 protein. The profile covers about 180,000 distinct CDR3 sequences, with approximately 95% appearing a single time and roughly 0.16% taken by the ten largest. On this clonotype itself: Antigen: not known.

The TCR sequence derives from a human donor with multiple sclerosis. Sequenced input: CD8+ T cells from PBMCs. This chain connects TRBV27 to TRBJ1-1, with 8 nucleotides matching TRBD1. The CDR3 nucleotides read TGTGCCAGCCGAGGAAGACAGGGGCTCGCTGAAGCTTTCTTT. Translated, it gives CASRGRQGLAEAFF.